The 25 T cell receptor beta chains presented below share a single source sample, sequenced in a study of T-cell reconstitution after alpha-beta-depleted transplantation in children. Preparation of the TCRbeta library involved a method that used unique molecular identifiers. TCRdb analysed the PCR reads with MiXCR anew, one entry per CDR3 protein. The sample includes about 72,000 distinct CDR3 sequences, around 7.9% of them seen just once. The sequencing here drew on PBMCs from the stem cell graft donor, taken from the stem cell graft. All receptors derive from a human donor who donated a stem cell graft to a child with acute lymphoblastic leukemia.

This clonotype was found many times. V gene TRBV7-8 combines with J gene TRBJ2-6; TRBD2 matches 10 bases. Germline V CDR1 and CDR2: SGHVS, FQNEAQ. V lost 5 bases, J lost 2 bases, and 6 bases stayed unmatched. The CDR3 loop spans 17 amino acids. Here the CDR3 reads CASSTSAGGTGANVLTF. CDR3 in DNA: TGTGCCAGCAGCACCTCAGCGGGGGGGACTGGGGCCAACGTCCTGACTTTC.

This clonotype was detected many times. This rearrangement joins TRBV20-1 to TRBJ2-7, with 12 positions matching TRBD1. Germline V gives CDR1 DFQATT, CDR2 SNEGSKA (reference sequence). With 6 bases clipped from V and 7 bases from J, the junction kept 7 bases outside the gene matches. The CDR3 totals 13 residues. The CDR3 reads CSASRDRGLEQYF. As DNA, the CDR3 is TGCAGTGCCTCTCGGGACAGGGGGCTGGAGCAGTACTTC.

This clonotype was seen at least ten times. The chain recombines TRBV7-6 with TRBJ2-3; 10 bases fit TRBD2. V shed 5 bases, J shed 4 bases, and the junction held 9 bases outside the gene matches. This CDR3 has 16 amino acids. Germline V gene data show CDR1 as SGHVS and CDR2 as FNYEAQ. CDR3 in amino acids: CASSLYSGGGPDTQYF. The CDR3 DNA reads as TGTGCCAGCAGCCTCTACAGCGGGGGGGGTCCAGATACGCAGTATTTT.

This clonotype was counted ten times or more. This chain joins TRBV7-2 and TRBJ1-3; 7 bases fit TRBD1. This CDR3 comprises 14 residues. V dropped 5 bases and J dropped 2; count of bases not matched to a gene: 3. Germline V gene sequence: CDR1 SGHTA, CDR2 FQGNSA. CDR3 DNA sequence: TGTGCCAGCAGCCATACAGGGGCTGGAAACACCATATATTTT. Its translation: CASSHTGAGNTIYF.

This clonotype was observed many times. The chain carries TRBV6-1 and TRBJ2-3; 13 bases match TRBD2. The germline V gene has CDR1 MNHNS and CDR2 SASEGT. Trimming took 2 bases from V and 4 from J; bases not matched to a gene: 0. This CDR3 spans 15 amino acids. CDR3 nucleotide sequence: TGTGCCAGCAGTGAAACTAGCGGGGGGGCAGATACGCAGTATTTT. The encoded protein is CASSETSGGADTQYF.

This CDR3 is CASSLRKVENTEAFF. The CDR3 DNA sequence: TGCGCCAGCAGCTTGCGGAAGGTGGAGAACACTGAAGCTTTCTTT. The rearrangement links TRBV5-1 to TRBJ1-1; no clear D. V was clipped by 1 base and J by 1 base, with 11 bases between them. The germline V gene encodes CDR1 SGHRS and CDR2 YFSETQ. This CDR3 has 15 amino acids.

This clonotype showed up many times. CDR3 in amino acids: CASSPQENYGYTF. CDR3 in DNA: TGTGCCAGCAGCCCGCAGGAAAACTATGGCTACACCTTC. V is TRBV7-2 and J is TRBJ1-2; D is undetermined. This CDR3 has 13 amino acids. The ends were cut back, 5 bases at V and 2 bases at J, with 9 bases in the middle. The germline V gene encodes CDR1 SGHTA and CDR2 FQGNSA.

This clonotype was seen repeatedly, ten times or more. The gene calls are TRBV6-6 and TRBJ1-1, with unresolved D. The V end lost 6 bases, the J end lost 4 bases, and 12 bases lay between the germline ends. CDR1 is MNHNY, CDR2 SVGAGI, per germline (reference sequence). The CDR3 contains 13 residues. In nucleotides, the CDR3 is TGTGCCAGCAGCCCAAGAGGCGGCACTGAAGCTTTCTTT. Its protein is CASSPRGGTEAFF.

This clonotype has at least ten counts. CDR3 DNA: TGTGCCAGTAAGACGACCCTTTCTGGGGCCAACGTCCTGACTTTC. It codes for CASKTTLSGANVLTF. The rearrangement joins TRBV19 to TRBJ2-6; D not resolved. Per the germline V gene, CDR1 is LNHDA and CDR2 is SQIVND (reference sequence). The germline V and J ends were trimmed by 7 bases and 1 base, with 11 bases remaining between them. This CDR3 is built from 15 residues.

This clonotype was recorded many times. The chain uses TRBV27 and TRBJ2-1; 10 bases are a match to TRBD2. CDR3 length: 13 amino acids. The J segment lost 10 bases and the V segment lost 3 bases, leaving 3 bases of the junction unmatched. Per germline, CDR1 MNHEY and CDR2 SMNVEV (reference sequence). The CDR3 nucleotides are TGTGCCAGCAGTTTGGGAGCGGGGGGGGAGCAGTTCTTC. Protein: CASSLGAGGEQFF.

This clonotype was seen many times. The chain carries TRBV29-1 and TRBJ2-3; a weak D match, TRBD2 (5 bases). This CDR3 contains 11 residues. V gave up 7 bases and J gave up 3 bases, with 8 bases separating them. In germline, CDR1 is SQVTM, CDR2 ANQGSEA. CDR3 bases: TGCAGCGCGACGGGGACAGATACGCAGTATTTT. It is translated as CSATGTDTQYF.

The sample holds many counts of this clonotype. CDR3 residues: CASSLLGSNTEAFF. In nucleotides, the CDR3 is TGTGCCAGCAGTTTGCTCGGATCTAACACTGAAGCTTTCTTT. The rearrangement links TRBV27 to TRBJ1-1; D is unresolved. Germline V gene lookup returns CDR1 MNHEY and CDR2 SMNVEV (reference sequence). Trimming stripped 3 bases from V and 2 bases from J, with 10 bases between. There are 14 residues in the CDR3.

This clonotype was observed many times. V is TRBV7-6 and J is TRBJ1-2, with D possibly matching TRBD1 (6 bases). Germline CDR1 reads SGHVS; CDR2 reads FNYEAQ. CDR3 length equals 13 residues. Trimming removed 5 bases at V and 8 bases at J, with 15 bases between. Here the CDR3 DNA reads TGTGCCAGCAGCCCCGCTGGGGGCCGGGGCTACACCTTC. It is translated as CASSPAGGRGYTF.

This clonotype was found many times. The chain joins TRBV5-5 to TRBJ2-7; D ambiguous. Per germline, CDR1 SGHKS and CDR2 YYEKEE (reference sequence). This CDR3 comprises 13 residues. V was clipped by 3 bases and J by 2 bases, with 9 bases between them. DNA for the CDR3: TGTGCCAGCAGCTATATTACAACCTACGAGCAGTACTTC. Translation: CASSYITTYEQYF.

This clonotype was counted ten times or more. This chain connects TRBV11-2 to TRBJ2-3, with TRBD2 matching over 7 bases. CDR1 is SGHAT, CDR2 FQNNGV, per germline. This CDR3 spans 15 amino acids. V lost 3 bases and J lost 4; bases outside the gene matches: 7. CDR3 nucleotides: TGTGCCAGCAGCTTGGTGGGAGGGCCCTCAGATACGCAGTATTTT. Translation: CASSLVGGPSDTQYF.

This clonotype was found many times. V is TRBV11-1 and J is TRBJ2-3; D gene unclear. V lost 5 bases to trimming and J lost 4 bases, with 25 bases between them. The V gene's germline CDR1 is SGHAT and CDR2 FQDESV (reference sequence). CDR3 length equals 18 residues. CDR3 amino acids: CASSHQSLAVYTSDTQYF. For the CDR3, the DNA is TGTGCCAGCAGCCACCAGAGTTTAGCCGTATACACATCAGATACGCAGTATTTT.

Many counts were recorded for this clonotype. The chain employs TRBV18 and TRBJ1-1; 7 bases are a match to TRBD1. Germline CDR1 is KGHSH and CDR2 is LQKENI. Trimming cost V 4 bases and J 3 bases; bases outside gene matches: 5. The CDR3 has 14 amino acids. CDR3 region: CASSLQGSDTEAFF. The CDR3 bases are TGTGCCAGCTCACTACAGGGGTCGGACACTGAAGCTTTCTTT.

This clonotype was found many times. The chain combines TRBV10-3 with TRBJ2-1, with TRBD1 identical over 7 bases. The CDR3 contains 15 residues. CDR1 is ENHRY, CDR2 SYGVKD, per germline. V lost 6 bases to trimming and J lost 0 bases; unmatched junction nucleotides: 5. CDR3 in amino acids: CAIRKGQSSYNEQFF. In DNA, the CDR3 is TGTGCCATCAGGAAGGGACAGAGCTCCTACAATGAGCAGTTCTTC.

The table lists this clonotype with many counts. The chain has TRBV27 and TRBJ2-1; possible D gene TRBD1, 6 bases. The germline V gene has CDR1 MNHEY and CDR2 SMNVEV (reference sequence). The germline V and J ends were trimmed by 4 bases and 6 bases, with 19 bases remaining between them. This CDR3 has 16 amino acids. Here the CDR3 reads CASSSALSQGFNEQFF. CDR3 nucleotide sequence: TGTGCCAGCAGTTCAGCCCTCTCACAGGGTTTCAATGAGCAGTTCTTC.

There are many counts of this clonotype. This sequence joins TRBV18 and TRBJ2-5, with D perhaps matching TRBD1 or TRBD2 (5 bases each). The CDR3 contains 15 residues. V was trimmed by 0 bases and J by 5 bases, leaving 13 bases between them. The germline V gene encodes CDR1 KGHSH and CDR2 LQKENI. CDR3 protein: CASSPPARGPETQYF. Here the CDR3 DNA reads TGTGCCAGCTCACCACCGGCGAGGGGCCCGGAGACCCAGTACTTC.

This clonotype was observed many times. The CDR3 nucleotides read TGTGCCAGCAGCCCACCGGACGGACGACAAGATACGCAGTATTTT. Residues: CASSPPDGRQDTQYF. The genes are TRBV9 and TRBJ2-3; no clear D. This CDR3 is built from 15 residues. V was pared by 4 bases and J by 5 bases, with 17 bases between. From germline, CDR1 is SGDLS and CDR2 YYNGEE. Full variable domain (outside the CDR3, taken from reference TRBV9 and TRBJ2-3): DSGVTQTPKHLITATGQRVTLRCSPRSGDLSVYWYQQSLDQGLQFLIQYYNGEERAKGNILERFSAQQFPDLHSELNLSSLELGDSALYFCASSPPDGRQDTQYFGPGTRLTVL.

This clonotype has a count of ten or more. This chain links TRBV7-2 with TRBJ2-3; the match to TRBD1 covers 10 bases. There are 15 residues in the CDR3. With V trimmed by 1 base and J by 6 bases, 4 bases remained unmatched. Germline V lookup: CDR1 SGHTA, CDR2 FQGNSA. The CDR3 bases are TGTGCCAGCAGCTTAGGGACAGGGGGACCTGATACGCAGTATTTT. It is translated as CASSLGTGGPDTQYF.

This clonotype was detected ten times or more. The genes are TRBV3-1 and TRBJ2-5; 9 bases match TRBD2. Looked up from germline, CDR1 is LGHDT and CDR2 is YNNKEL (reference sequence). CDR3 length: 17 amino acids. V was clipped by 0 bases and J by 4 bases; unmatched bases: 9. DNA for the CDR3: TGTGCCAGCAGCCAAGATCAATCCCAGACTAGCGGAGAGACCCAGTACTTC. Its protein product is CASSQDQSQTSGETQYF.

Ten or more counts support this clonotype. V gene TRBV12-3 or TRBV12-4 combines with J gene TRBJ2-1; 8 bases fit TRBD2. The CDR3 runs to 13 residues. Germline trimming cut 5 bases from V and 10 bases from J; bases unmatched to any gene: 7. CDR3 region: CASSPTGGAEQFF. The DNA of the CDR3 is TGTGCCAGCAGTCCCACGGGGGGGGCAGAGCAGTTCTTC.

This chain connects TRBV21-1 to TRBJ2-1; TRBD2 is the table's D call, not checked against the DNA. TRBV21-1 is assigned pseudogene status. The CDR3 is made up of 15 amino acids. CDR3 amino acids: CAIGSRDSPYNEQFF. DNA of the CDR3: TGTGCCATCGGCTCCCGGGACTCGCCCTACAATGAGCAGTTCTTC.